The present TCR beta chain was sequenced within a study of T cells in Graves' hyperthyroidism and ophthalmopathy. Graves' hyperthyroidism was deemed stable given no ophthalmopathy progression within 18 months. Amplification of TCR beta CDR3 regions used RNA as the template. A set of HTBI primers served as the primers for a first-round RT-PCR of the TCR CDR3. MiXCR, run by TCRdb on the multiplex PCR reads, gives a single entry per CDR3 protein. Of 400,000 to 500,000 distinct CDR3 sequences detected, roughly 13% appear once; the ten largest clones hold 5% to 6.5%. Points from the study as a whole: Most thyroid clonotypes expanded above 0.001 were also detected in blood.

This clonotype has a count of ten or more. What it binds is not known. The CDR3 covers 12 residues. The V gene end was trimmed by 6 bases and the J gene end by 3 bases; junction bases not matched to a gene: 1. Germline CDR1 DFQATT, CDR2 SNEGSKA (reference sequence). This sequence joins TRBV20-1 and TRBJ1-1; TRBD1 matches 10 bases. The clonotype comes from a woman aged 18 to 35 with Graves' hyperthyroidism. Input material: blood. CDR3 sequence (DNA): TGCAGTGCCGGGACAGGGGACACTGAAGCTTTCTTT. Protein sequence: CSAGTGDTEAFF.